This section outlines one TCR beta chain sequence together with its context. Its antigen is as yet unknown. At one end the junction does not follow the germline gene, possibly because of a read error. The researchers produced TCR beta cDNA from around 500 ng total RNA with a constant-region primer. Sequencing libraries for TCR beta derived from three nested multiplex PCR rounds that used slightly modified ARM-PCR. Both of the initial two PCR rounds ran for approximately 11 cycles and employed TRBV1-TRBV30 forward primers alongside a C-beta reverse primer. Each CDR3 protein is one row after TCRdb ran MiXCR on the multiplex PCR reads. The sample has 300,000 to 400,000 distinct CDR3 sequences, around three fifths seen once. This sample stems from a study of tumor-infiltrating lymphocytes in primary liver carcinoma. For the study at large: Each participant had primary liver carcinoma, and surgical resection was the treatment. Sample yields of productive TCRbeta reads, ranging from roughly 3.65 to 7.13 million, were similar across tissue types. Study outcomes and limitations: Blood fell significantly below tumors in its top-250-clone fraction (p = 0.039). Paired tumor-adjacent and tumor-blood samples overlapped less than tumor region pairs did.

Unsorted whole blood supplied the blood RNA, and germline DNA was isolated too. The CDR3 has 17 residues. Germline values: CDR1 LGHNA, CDR2 YSLEER. This TCR derives from a man aged 35 to 55 with primary liver carcinoma and hepatitis B virus infection. Sequencing used peripheral blood. This chain links TRBV4-3 with TRBJ2-1; 8 nucleotides line up with TRBD2. This CDR3 reads CASSQGVYGRVGNEQFF. As DNA, the CDR3 is TGCGCCAGTAGCCAAGGAGTATACGGGAGGGTCGGAAATGAGCAGTTCTTC.